This entry is about one TCR beta chain. Clones were sequenced by immunoSEQ multiplex PCR, and TCRdb holds only the in-frame ones, with some missing. Among 1.5 million to 1.9 million clones listed, 95% to 99% were seen once. This entry belongs to a study of shared clonotypes between healthy human individuals. The germline CDR1 and CDR2 sequences are MDHEN and SYDVKM. The CDR3 runs to 15 residues. The V end lost 4 bases, the J end lost 7 bases, and 16 bases lay between the germline ends. Sequenced: naive CD4+ T cells sorted from blood. Subset reported: CD45RA+ positively selected. This rearrangement joins TRBV28 to TRBJ2-2; a possible D gene is TRBD2 (6 bases). The sequence derives from a man aged 25 to 45 in good health. CDR3 coding DNA: TGTGCCAGCAGTTCGCCGGGGAGGAATCGCGGGGAGCTGTTTTTT. Translation: CASSSPGRNRGELFF.